This passage covers 18 T cell receptor beta chains from one sample sequenced in a study of blood T cell repertoires in COVID-19. Libraries were prepared by immunoSEQ multiplex PCR; TCRdb keeps only in-frame clonotypes and omits some of them. The repertoire consists of around 240,000 clones, with approximately 85% occurring once and the leading ten covering 1.5% to 2%. Source material: PBMCs or T cells enriched from blood (not recorded which). These receptors came from a woman in her fifties or sixties who had recovered from COVID-19.

This chain links TRBV6-1 with TRBJ1-2; 7 positions agree with TRBD1. The germline gives CDR1 MNHNS, CDR2 SASEGT. With 1 base clipped from V and 3 bases from J, the junction kept 5 bases outside the gene matches. The CDR3 length is 15 residues. The CDR3 reads CASSEETGDYYGYTF. CDR3 in DNA: TGTGCCAGCAGTGAAGAAACAGGGGACTACTATGGCTACACCTTC.

The V call is TRBV2, the J call TRBJ1-4; D gene ambiguous. In germline, CDR1 is SNHLY, CDR2 FYNNEI. The CDR3 runs 15 residues. Trimming pared 4 bases from V and 7 bases from J, leaving 16 bases between. The CDR3 protein is CASSASIWEGEKLFF. DNA for the CDR3: TGTGCCAGCAGTGCGTCCATCTGGGAGGGTGAAAAACTGTTTTTT.

The chain recombines TRBV6-1 with TRBJ2-6; the D gene is possibly TRBD1 (6 bases). V lost 3 bases and J 11 bases, leaving 8 bases between the germline ends. The germline V gene has CDR1 MNHNS and CDR2 SASEGT. The CDR3 has 12 amino acids. The CDR3 reads CASSDTGYVLTF. Written as DNA, the CDR3 is TGTGCCAGCAGTGACACAGGGTACGTCCTGACTTTC.

This clone was counted a few times. The chain links TRBV19 to TRBJ2-7; perhaps TRBD1 as D (5 bases). The germline gives CDR1 LNHDA, CDR2 SQIVND (reference sequence). V shed 8 bases and J shed 2 bases, with 13 bases lying between them. This CDR3 has 13 amino acids. The CDR3 loop reads CASSLDTTYEQYF. CDR3 coding DNA: TGTGCCAGTTCTCTGGACACAACCTACGAGCAGTACTTC.

This clone was recorded a few times. This rearrangement joins TRBV6-5 to TRBJ2-1; a weak D match, TRBD2 (5 bases). The CDR3 consists of 13 residues. Trimming took 8 bases from V and 4 from J, leaving 12 bases between them. The germline V gene encodes CDR1 MNHEY and CDR2 SVGAGI. CDR3 loop: CASGTRNYNEQFF. The CDR3 nucleotides read TGTGCCAGCGGTACTAGGAATTACAATGAGCAGTTCTTC.

In this sample, this clone turned up a few times. This same CDR3 is encoded by further DNA sequences in the sample. The chain recombines TRBV28 with TRBJ1-5, with D possibly being TRBD1 (5 bases). The V and J ends lost 3 bases and 4 bases respectively, with 7 bases between them. The CDR3 runs to 13 residues. The germline gives CDR1 MDHEN, CDR2 SYDVKM. The CDR3 sequence is CASSFQGNQPQHF. The CDR3 DNA reads as TGTGCCAGCAGTTTTCAGGGAAATCAGCCCCAGCATTTT. Looking up the rest from reference TRBV28 and TRBJ1-5 gives the full variable domain: DVKVTQSSRYLVKRTGEKVFLECVQDMDHENMFWYRQDPGLGLRLIYFSYDVKMKEKGDIPEGYSVSREKKERFSLILESASTNQTSMYLCASSFQGNQPQHFGDGTRLSIL.

This sequence joins TRBV24-1 and TRBJ2-1, with TRBD1 matching over 9 bases. CDR3 size: 15 residues. From germline, CDR1 is KGHDR and CDR2 SFDVKD. Trimming cost V 5 bases and J 6 bases; bases outside gene matches: 7. The CDR3 DNA follows: TGTGCCACCAGTGGTGCCGGGACAGGGCTCAATGAGCAGTTCTTC. Residues: CATSGAGTGLNEQFF.

The chain couples TRBV18 to TRBJ2-3; 8 bases match TRBD2. The CDR3 spans 17 residues. Germline V gives CDR1 KGHSH, CDR2 LQKENI. Trimming took 0 bases from V and 3 from J; bases not matched to a gene: 8. CDR3 nucleotide sequence: TGTGCCAGCTCACCACCTCGTCAAGCGGGAGAAACAGATACGCAGTATTTT. Protein: CASSPPRQAGETDTQYF.

This clone was recorded once. The J gene is TRBJ1-2, the V gene TRBV2; TRBD1 matches 8 bases. Germline lookup yields CDR1 SNHLY and CDR2 FYNNEI. The CDR3 runs 12 residues. V was clipped by 6 bases and J by 8 bases; unmatched bases: 5. CDR3 nucleotides: TGTGCCAGCAGAAGGACAGGGTCGGGCTACACCTTC. Translation: CASRRTGSGYTF.

The chain combines TRBV12-5 with TRBJ1-1; perhaps TRBD1 as D (6 bases). This CDR3 spans 13 amino acids. Germline V gene sequence: CDR1 LGHNT, CDR2 FRNRAP. The ends were cut back, 2 bases at V and 4 bases at J, with 8 bases in the middle. The CDR3 region has the DNA TGTGCTAGTGGTTTGCAGGGGAGCACTGAAGCTTTCTTT. Its translation is CASGLQGSTEAFF.

The chain couples TRBV19 to TRBJ2-7, with 8 bases aligning to TRBD1. Looked up from germline, CDR1 is LNHDA and CDR2 is SQIVND (reference sequence). This CDR3 is 13 amino acids long. V trimming: 5 bases; J trimming: 4 bases; junction bases outside the gene matches: 4. CDR3 nucleotide sequence: TGTGCCAGTAGTGTGACAGGGGAATACGAGCAGTACTTC. It specifies CASSVTGEYEQYF.

The rearrangement links TRBV27 to TRBJ1-6, with 9 bases matching TRBD1. This CDR3 has 15 residues. Unmatched junction bases numbered 8, after V lost 2 bases and J lost 12 bases. CDR1 MNHEY and CDR2 SMNVEV come from the germline V gene (reference sequence). CDR3 amino acids: CASSLRTGEVLPLHF. CDR3 nucleotides: TGTGCCAGCAGTTTAAGGACAGGGGAGGTTCTACCCCTCCACTTT.

The genes are TRBV12-3 or TRBV12-4 and TRBJ1-3, with D hard to call. The CDR3 sequence is 12 residues long. V dropped 3 bases and J dropped 4 bases, with 4 bases sitting between them. CDR3 sequence (DNA): TGTGCCAGCAGTTTCTCGGGAAACACCATATATTTT. Translating it yields CASSFSGNTIYF.

CDR3 protein: CASSLTGYTDTQYF. DNA for the CDR3: TGCGCCAGCAGCTTGACAGGGTACACAGATACGCAGTATTTT. The chain carries TRBV5-1 and TRBJ2-3, with a tentative D call TRBD1 (6 bases). The germline V gene has CDR1 SGHRS and CDR2 YFSETQ. This CDR3 comprises 14 residues. Between the trimmed V and J ends, which lost 1 base and 2 bases, there was a span of 8 bases.

In its sample, this clone was seen once. The gene calls are TRBV10-3 and TRBJ2-1; a possible D gene is TRBD1 (5 bases). In germline, CDR1 is ENHRY, CDR2 SYGVKD. V was pared by 7 bases and J by 9 bases, with 13 bases between. This CDR3 has 12 amino acids. DNA of the CDR3: TGTGCCATCACAGGGCCCGGGCCTGAGCAGTTCTTC. Translation gives CAITGPGPEQFF.

This chain joins TRBV5-1 and TRBJ2-5; 8 bases fit TRBD2. J lost 4 bases, V lost 9 bases, and 14 bases had no gene match. Germline V gene data show CDR1 as SGHRS and CDR2 as YFSETQ. There are 15 residues in the CDR3. The CDR3 DNA reads TGCGCCACCTCCCTTTTGCCAGCGGGGGCAGAGACCCAGTACTTC. Its translation: CATSLLPAGAETQYF.

In the case of this clone: This same CDR3 is encoded by further DNA sequences in the sample. The chain is built from TRBV5-1 and TRBJ2-2; possible D gene TRBD1, 5 bases. CDR1 SGHRS and CDR2 YFSETQ come from the germline V gene. V was cut by 2 bases and J by 1 base, with 6 bases left in between. The CDR3 spans 14 residues. CDR3 DNA: TGCGCCAGCAGCTTTCAGGGGAACACCGGGGAGCTGTTTTTT. It is translated as CASSFQGNTGELFF.

This chain connects TRBV6-1 to TRBJ1-2, with D possibly matching TRBD1 (5 bases). The V gene's germline CDR1 is MNHNS and CDR2 SASEGT. V lost 1 base to trimming and J lost 7 bases, with 22 bases between them. This CDR3 region has 17 residues. The CDR3 here is CASSEVVGDSGRSGYTF. DNA for the CDR3: TGTGCCAGCAGTGAAGTCGTAGGAGACAGTGGGCGGTCTGGCTACACCTTC.